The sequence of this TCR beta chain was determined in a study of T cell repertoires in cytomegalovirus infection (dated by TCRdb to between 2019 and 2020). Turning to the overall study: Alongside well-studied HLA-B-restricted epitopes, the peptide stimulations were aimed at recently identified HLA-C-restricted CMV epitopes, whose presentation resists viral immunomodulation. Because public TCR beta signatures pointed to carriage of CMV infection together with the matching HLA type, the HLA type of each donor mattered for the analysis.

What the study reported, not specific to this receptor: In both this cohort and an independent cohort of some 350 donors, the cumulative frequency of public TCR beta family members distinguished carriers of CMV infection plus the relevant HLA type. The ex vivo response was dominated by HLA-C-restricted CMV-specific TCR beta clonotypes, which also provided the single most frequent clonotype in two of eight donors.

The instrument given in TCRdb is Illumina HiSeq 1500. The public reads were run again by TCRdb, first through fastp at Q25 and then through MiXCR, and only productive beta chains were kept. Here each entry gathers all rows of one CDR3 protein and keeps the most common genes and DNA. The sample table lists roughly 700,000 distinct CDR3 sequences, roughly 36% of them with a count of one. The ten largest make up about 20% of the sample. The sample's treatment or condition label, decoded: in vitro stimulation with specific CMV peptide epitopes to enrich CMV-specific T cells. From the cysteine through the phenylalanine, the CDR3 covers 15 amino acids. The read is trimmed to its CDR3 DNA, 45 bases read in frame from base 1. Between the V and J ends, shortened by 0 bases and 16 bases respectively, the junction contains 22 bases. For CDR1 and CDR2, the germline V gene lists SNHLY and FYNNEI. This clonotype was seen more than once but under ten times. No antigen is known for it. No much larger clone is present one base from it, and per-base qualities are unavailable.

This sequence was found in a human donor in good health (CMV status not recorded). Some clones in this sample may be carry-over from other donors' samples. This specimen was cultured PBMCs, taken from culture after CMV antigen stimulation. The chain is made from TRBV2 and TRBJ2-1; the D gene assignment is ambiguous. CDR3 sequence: CASSEALSAYFLHFF. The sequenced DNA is TGTGCCAGCAGTGAAGCGCTTTCGGCGTACTTCCTCCACTTCTTC.